This TCR beta chain derives from a study of cytomegalovirus exposure and HLA in healthy donors. The CDR3 has 15 residues. Germline V CDR1 and CDR2: SGHKS, YYEKEE (reference sequence). V dropped 5 bases and J dropped 2; count of bases not matched to a gene: 8. The PCR ran on 60 Vbeta and 13 Jbeta primers. Clones were sequenced by immunoSEQ multiplex PCR, and TCRdb holds only the in-frame ones, with some missing. The top ten hold 3.2% of the sample, which has 150,000 or so clones, roughly four fifths seen once. This TCR came from a man younger than 30 in good health and CMV-seropositive. J is TRBJ2-7 and V is TRBV5-5, with 9 bases that match TRBD1. The sample taken for sequencing was PBMCs. DNA of the CDR3: TGTGCCAGCAGTCCATTGGGACAGGGAACCTACGAGCAGTACTTC. Residues: CASSPLGQGTYEQYF.